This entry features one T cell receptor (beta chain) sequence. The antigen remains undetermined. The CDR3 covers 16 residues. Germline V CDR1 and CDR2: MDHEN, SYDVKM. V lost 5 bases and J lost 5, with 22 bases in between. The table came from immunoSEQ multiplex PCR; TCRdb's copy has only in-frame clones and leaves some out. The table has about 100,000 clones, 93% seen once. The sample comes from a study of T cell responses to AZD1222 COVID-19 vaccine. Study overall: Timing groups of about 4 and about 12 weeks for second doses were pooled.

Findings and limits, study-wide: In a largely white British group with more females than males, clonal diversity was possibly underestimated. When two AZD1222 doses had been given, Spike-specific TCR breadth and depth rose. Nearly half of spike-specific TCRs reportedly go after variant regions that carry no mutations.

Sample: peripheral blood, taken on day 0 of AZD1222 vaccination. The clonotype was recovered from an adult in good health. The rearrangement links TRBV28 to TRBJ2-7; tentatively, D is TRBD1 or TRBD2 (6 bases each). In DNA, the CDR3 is TGTGCCAGCAGTCCTACCGAAAAGGGGGAGGCAGACGAGCAGTACTTC. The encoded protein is CASSPTEKGEADEQYF.